The T cell receptor beta chain described here comes from a study of blood T cell repertoires in COVID-19 (dated by TCRdb to the early 2020s). Broadly, across the study: Collaborator samples came from the United States, Italy and Spain and covered acute and convalescent phases of COVID-19. The material from the prospective study consisted of cDNA or gDNA derived from T cells, B-cell-depleted T cells, or PBMCs. Subjects who had been exposed to COVID-19, were actively infected with it, or had recovered from it provided the deeply sampled blood TCRbeta repertoires that made up the dataset. The repertoires were released in a freely available public database meant as a resource for research on the immune response to SARS-CoV-2. Samples were obtained from the ongoing ImmuneRACE study (first 160 participants) and from approximately 1,200 subjects provided by 6 global collaborators. Nearly every sample came with metadata listing a de-identified subject ID, COVID-19 status, age in years and sex. HLA class I and class II types, where available, came from metadata supplied by the sample provider rather than from assay-based typing. Paper-wide results and their limitations: The amount of clinical and demographic metadata varied by source and participant and was provided uncurated.

One collaborating source in Seattle enrolled patients while the patients were actively infected and followed the patients over time throughout the course of disease. Collaborating institutions collected whole blood in K2EDTA tubes following their own protocols. Collaborator samples were shipped for TCRbeta analysis as frozen whole blood, isolated PBMCs, or DNA extracted from either sample type. A word on this clone: What this receptor recognizes is not known. Within one base of it there is no much larger clone, and no base qualities were kept.

The CDR3 has 14 amino acids, counting the end cysteine and phenylalanine. Only the CDR3 DNA stays, 42 bases, in frame from base 1. V is cut by 5 bases and J by 5 bases, and the space between the germline ends is 13 bases. CDR1 and CDR2, per the germline V gene (reference sequence), are LGHDT and YNNKEL. The immunoSEQ Assay, a bias-controlled multiplex PCR, was used to amplify TCRbeta CDR3 regions from genomic DNA. Per the authors' processing: The number of nucleated cells in each sample was estimated from the amplification of reference gene primers within the assay. Sequence reads were collapsed and filtered to measure the absolute abundance of every unique TCRbeta CDR3 rearrangement. Productive Simpson clonality was computed per sample as the square root of Simpson's diversity index over productive rearrangements. TCRdb carries this immuneACCESS record with in-frame sequences only. Its versions omit some clonotypes, under half of them owing to an unresolved V gene in the studies checked, with the rest unexplained. Clonal size and the V and J genes are those of that table, whereas D and trimming came from the DNA. The sample yields 310,000 or so clones; around nine tenths were counted once. The ten top clones hold 11% of the sample.

The source is a woman aged 30 to 39 with COVID-19, enrolled during active disease. The rearranged chain carries TRBV3-1 (or the pseudogene TRBV3-2) and TRBJ2-1; TRBD2 is a weak D gene call, 6 bases matching. The specimen was peripheral blood. The CDR3 protein: CASSFSSGDNEQFF. The nucleotide sequence reads TGTGCCAGCAGCTTTAGTTCGGGAGACAATGAGCAGTTCTTC.